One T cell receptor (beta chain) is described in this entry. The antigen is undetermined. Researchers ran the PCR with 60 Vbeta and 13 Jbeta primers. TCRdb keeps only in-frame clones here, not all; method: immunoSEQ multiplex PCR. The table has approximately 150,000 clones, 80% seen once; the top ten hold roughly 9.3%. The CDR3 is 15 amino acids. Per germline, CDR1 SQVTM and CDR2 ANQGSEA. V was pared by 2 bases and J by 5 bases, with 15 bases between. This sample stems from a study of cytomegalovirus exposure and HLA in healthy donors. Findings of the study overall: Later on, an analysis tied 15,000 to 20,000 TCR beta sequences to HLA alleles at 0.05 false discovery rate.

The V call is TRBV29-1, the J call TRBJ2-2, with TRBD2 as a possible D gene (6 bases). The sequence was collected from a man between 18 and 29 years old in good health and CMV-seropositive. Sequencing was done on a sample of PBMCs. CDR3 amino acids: CSVETSYSGTGELFF. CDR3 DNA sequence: TGCAGCGTTGAAACTAGCTATAGTGGGACCGGGGAGCTGTTTTTT.